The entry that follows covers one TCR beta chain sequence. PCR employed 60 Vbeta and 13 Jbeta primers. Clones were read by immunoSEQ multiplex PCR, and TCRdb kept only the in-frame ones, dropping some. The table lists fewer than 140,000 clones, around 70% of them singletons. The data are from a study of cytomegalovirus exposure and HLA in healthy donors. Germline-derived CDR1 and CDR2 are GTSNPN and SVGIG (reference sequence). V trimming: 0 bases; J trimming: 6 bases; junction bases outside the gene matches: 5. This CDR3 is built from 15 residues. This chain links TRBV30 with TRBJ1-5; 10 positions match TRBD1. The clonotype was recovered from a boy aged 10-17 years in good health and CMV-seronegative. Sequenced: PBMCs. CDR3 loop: CAWSVRTGGGQPQHF. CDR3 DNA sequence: TGTGCCTGGAGTGTACGGACAGGGGGGGGTCAGCCCCAGCATTTT.